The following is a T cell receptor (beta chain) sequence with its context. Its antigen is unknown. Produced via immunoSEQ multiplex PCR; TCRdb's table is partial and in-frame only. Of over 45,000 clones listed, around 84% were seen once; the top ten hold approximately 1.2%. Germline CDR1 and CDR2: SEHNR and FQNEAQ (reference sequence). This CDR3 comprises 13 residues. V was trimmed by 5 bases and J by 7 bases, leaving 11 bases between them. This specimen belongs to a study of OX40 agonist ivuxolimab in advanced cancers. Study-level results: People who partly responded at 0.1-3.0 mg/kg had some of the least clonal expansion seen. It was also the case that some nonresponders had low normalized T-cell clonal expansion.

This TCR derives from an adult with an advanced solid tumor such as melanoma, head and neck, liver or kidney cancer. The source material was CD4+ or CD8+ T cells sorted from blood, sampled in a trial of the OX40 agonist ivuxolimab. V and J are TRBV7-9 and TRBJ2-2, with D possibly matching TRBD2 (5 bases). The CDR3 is CASSPLASGELFF. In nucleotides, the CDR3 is TGTGCCAGCAGCCCCCTAGCTAGCGGGGAGCTGTTTTTT.